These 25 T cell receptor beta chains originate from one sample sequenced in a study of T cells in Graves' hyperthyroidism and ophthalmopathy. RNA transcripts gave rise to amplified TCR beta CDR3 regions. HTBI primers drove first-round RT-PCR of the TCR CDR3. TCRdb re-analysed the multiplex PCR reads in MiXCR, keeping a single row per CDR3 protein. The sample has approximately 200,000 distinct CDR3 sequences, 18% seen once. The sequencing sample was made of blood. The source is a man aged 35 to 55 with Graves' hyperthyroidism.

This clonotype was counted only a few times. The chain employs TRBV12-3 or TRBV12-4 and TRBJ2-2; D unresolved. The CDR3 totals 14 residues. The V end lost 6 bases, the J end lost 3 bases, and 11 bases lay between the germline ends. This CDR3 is CASSQNGDTGELFF. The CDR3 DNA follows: TGTGCCAGCAGCCAGAACGGAGACACCGGGGAGCTGTTTTTT.

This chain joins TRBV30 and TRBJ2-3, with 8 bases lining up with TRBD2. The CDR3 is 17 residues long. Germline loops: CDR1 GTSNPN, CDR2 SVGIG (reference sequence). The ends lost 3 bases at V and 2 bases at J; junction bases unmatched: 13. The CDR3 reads CAWRGPPTSGPTDTQYF. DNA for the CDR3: TGTGCCTGGAGGGGCCCGCCCACTAGCGGACCCACAGATACGCAGTATTTT.

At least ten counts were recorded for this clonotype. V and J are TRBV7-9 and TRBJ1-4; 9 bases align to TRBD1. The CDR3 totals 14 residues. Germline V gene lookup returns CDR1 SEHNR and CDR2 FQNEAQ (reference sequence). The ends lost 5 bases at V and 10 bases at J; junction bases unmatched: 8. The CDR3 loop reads CASSARDRVGKLFF. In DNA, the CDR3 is TGTGCCAGCAGCGCACGGGACAGGGTTGGAAAACTGTTTTTT.

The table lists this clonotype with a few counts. Written as DNA, the CDR3 is TGTGCCACCCGGGACATTAACAATGAGCAGTTCTTC. Translation gives CATRDINNEQFF. This chain connects TRBV6-1 to TRBJ2-1; D is possibly TRBD1 (6 bases). V lost 10 bases and J 5 bases, leaving 12 bases between the germline ends. The CDR3 is 12 amino acids. Germline V lookup: CDR1 MNHNS, CDR2 SASEGT.

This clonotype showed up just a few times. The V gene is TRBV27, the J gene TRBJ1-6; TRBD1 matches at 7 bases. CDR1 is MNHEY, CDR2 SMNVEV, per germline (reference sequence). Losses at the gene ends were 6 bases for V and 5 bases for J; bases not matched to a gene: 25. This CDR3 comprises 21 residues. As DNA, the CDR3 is TGTGCCAGCAGAGAACCCCCGGGACAGAGAGGCTCGGGGGAAGATAATTCACCCCTCCACTTT. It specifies CASREPPGQRGSGEDNSPLHF.

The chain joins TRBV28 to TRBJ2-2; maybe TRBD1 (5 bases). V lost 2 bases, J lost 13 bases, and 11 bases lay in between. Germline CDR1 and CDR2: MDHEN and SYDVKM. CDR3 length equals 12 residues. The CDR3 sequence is CASSLQGLRLFF. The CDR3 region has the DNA TGTGCCAGCAGTTTACAGGGTTTAAGGCTGTTTTTT.

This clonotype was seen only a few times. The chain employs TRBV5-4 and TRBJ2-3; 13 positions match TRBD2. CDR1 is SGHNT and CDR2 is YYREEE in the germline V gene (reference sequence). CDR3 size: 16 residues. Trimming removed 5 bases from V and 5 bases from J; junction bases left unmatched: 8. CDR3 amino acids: CASSSTSGGRGDTQYF. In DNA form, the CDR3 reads TGTGCCAGCAGTTCGACTAGCGGGGGGCGTGGAGATACGCAGTATTTT. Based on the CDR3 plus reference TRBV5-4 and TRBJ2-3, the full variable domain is ETGVTQSPTHLIKTRGQQVTLRCSSQSGHNTVSWYQQALGQGPQFIFQYYREEENGRGNFPPRFSGLQFPNYSSELNVNALELDDSALYLCASSSTSGGRGDTQYFGPGTRLTVL.

CDR3: CSATLTGTYEQYF. The CDR3 DNA reads as TGCAGTGCTACTTTAACAGGGACCTACGAGCAGTACTTC. This chain joins TRBV20-1 and TRBJ2-7; perhaps TRBD1 as D (6 bases). Per germline, CDR1 DFQATT and CDR2 SNEGSKA (reference sequence). This CDR3 has 13 residues. V was pared by 4 bases and J by 2 bases, with 12 bases between.

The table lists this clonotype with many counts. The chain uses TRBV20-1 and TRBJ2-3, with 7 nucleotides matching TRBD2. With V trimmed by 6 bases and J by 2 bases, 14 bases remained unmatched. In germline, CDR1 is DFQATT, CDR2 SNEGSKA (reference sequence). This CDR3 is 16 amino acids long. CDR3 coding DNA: TGCAGTGCGGCGGGTGGGACTAAGACTAACACAGATACGCAGTATTTT. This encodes CSAAGGTKTNTDTQYF.

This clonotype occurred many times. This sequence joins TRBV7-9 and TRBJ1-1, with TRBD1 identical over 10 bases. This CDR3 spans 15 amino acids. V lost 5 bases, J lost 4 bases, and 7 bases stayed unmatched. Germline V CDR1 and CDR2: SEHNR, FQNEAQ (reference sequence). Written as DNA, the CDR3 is TGTGCCAGCAGCGACCCGACAGGGGGCTTCACTGAAGCTTTCTTT. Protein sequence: CASSDPTGGFTEAFF.

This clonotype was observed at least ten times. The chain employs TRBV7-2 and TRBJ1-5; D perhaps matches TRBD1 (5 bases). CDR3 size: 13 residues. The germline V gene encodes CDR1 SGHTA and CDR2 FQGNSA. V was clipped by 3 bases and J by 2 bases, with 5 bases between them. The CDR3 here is CASSLGRNQPQHF. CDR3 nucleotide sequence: TGTGCCAGCAGCTTGGGGCGCAATCAGCCCCAGCATTTT.

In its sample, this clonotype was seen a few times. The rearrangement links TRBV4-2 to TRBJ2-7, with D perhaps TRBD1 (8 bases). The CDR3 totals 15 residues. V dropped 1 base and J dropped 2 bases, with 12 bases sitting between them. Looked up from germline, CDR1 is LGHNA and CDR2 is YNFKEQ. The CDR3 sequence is CASSQGTGRAYEQYF. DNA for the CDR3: TGTGCCAGCAGCCAAGGGACAGGGAGGGCCTACGAGCAGTACTTC.

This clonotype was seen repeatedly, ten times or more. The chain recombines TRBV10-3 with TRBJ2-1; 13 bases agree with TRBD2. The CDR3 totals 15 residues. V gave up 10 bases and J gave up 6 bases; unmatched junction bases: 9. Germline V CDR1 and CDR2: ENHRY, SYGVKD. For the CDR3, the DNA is TGTGCCACGGGACAGGGGACTAGCGGGGCCAATGAGCAGTTCTTC. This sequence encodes CATGQGTSGANEQFF.

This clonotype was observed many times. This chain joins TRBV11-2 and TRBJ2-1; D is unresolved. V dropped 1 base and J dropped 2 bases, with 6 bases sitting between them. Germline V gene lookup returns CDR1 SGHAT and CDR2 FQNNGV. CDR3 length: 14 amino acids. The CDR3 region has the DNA TGTGCCAGCAGCTTAGCAGTAACCTACAATGAGCAGTTCTTC. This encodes CASSLAVTYNEQFF. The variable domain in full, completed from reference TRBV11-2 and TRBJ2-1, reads EAGVAQSPRYKIIEKRQSVAFWCNPISGHATLYWYQQILGQGPKLLIQFQNNGVVDDSQLPKDRFSAERLKGVDSTLKIQPAKLEDSAVYLCASSLAVTYNEQFFGPGTRLTVL.

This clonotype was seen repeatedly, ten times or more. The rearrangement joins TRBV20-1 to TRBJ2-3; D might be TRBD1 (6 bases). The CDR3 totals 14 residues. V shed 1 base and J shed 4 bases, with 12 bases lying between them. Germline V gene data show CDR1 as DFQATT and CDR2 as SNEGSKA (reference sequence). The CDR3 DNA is TGCAGTGCTAGAGTACTTGGGGGCGCAGATACGCAGTATTTT. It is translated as CSARVLGGADTQYF.

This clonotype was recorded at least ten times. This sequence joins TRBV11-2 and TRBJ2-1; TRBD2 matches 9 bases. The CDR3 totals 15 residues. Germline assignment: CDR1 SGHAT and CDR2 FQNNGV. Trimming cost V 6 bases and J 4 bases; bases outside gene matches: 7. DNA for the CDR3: TGTGCCAGCAGTAACGCTAGCGGGGAATACAATGAGCAGTTCTTC. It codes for CASSNASGEYNEQFF. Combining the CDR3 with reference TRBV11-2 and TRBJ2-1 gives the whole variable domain EAGVAQSPRYKIIEKRQSVAFWCNPISGHATLYWYQQILGQGPKLLIQFQNNGVVDDSQLPKDRFSAERLKGVDSTLKIQPAKLEDSAVYLCASSNASGEYNEQFFGPGTRLTVL.

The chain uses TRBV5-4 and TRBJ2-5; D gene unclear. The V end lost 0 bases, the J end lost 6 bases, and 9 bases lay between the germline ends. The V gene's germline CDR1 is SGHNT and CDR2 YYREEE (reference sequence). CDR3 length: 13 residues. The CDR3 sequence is CASSLALAKTQYF. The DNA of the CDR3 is TGTGCCAGCAGCTTGGCCCTCGCTAAGACCCAGTACTTC.

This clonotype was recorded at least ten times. The CDR3 DNA follows: TGTGCCACCAGTGATTTGCGGAAGGGCACAGATACGCAGTATTTT. Amino acid sequence: CATSDLRKGTDTQYF. V gene TRBV24-1 combines with J gene TRBJ2-3; no clear D gene. Germline loops: CDR1 KGHDR, CDR2 SFDVKD. Trimming shortened V by 0 bases and J by 1 base, and 7 bases separated the two germline ends. The CDR3 runs to 15 residues.

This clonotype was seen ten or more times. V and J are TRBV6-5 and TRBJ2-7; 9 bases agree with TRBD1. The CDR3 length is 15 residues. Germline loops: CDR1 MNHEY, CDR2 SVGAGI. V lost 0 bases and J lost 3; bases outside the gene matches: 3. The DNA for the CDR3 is TGTGCCAGCAGTTACTCTGGGACAGGGAACTACGAGCAGTACTTC. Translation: CASSYSGTGNYEQYF.

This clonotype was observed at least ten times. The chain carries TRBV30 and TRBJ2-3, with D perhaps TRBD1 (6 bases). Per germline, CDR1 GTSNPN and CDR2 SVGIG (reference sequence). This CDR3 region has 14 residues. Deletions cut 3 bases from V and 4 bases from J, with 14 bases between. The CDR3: CAWRLQGNPDTQYF. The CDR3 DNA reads TGTGCCTGGAGGCTACAGGGAAATCCAGATACGCAGTATTTT.

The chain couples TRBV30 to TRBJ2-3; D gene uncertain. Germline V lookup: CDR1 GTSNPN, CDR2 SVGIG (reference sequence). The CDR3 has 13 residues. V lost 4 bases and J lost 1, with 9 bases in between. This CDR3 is CAWTRYRTDTQYF. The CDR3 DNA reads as TGTGCCTGGACGAGGTACCGCACAGATACGCAGTATTTT.

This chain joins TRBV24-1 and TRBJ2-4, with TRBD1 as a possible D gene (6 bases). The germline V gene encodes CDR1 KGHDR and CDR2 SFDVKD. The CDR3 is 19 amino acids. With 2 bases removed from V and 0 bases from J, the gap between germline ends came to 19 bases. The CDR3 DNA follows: TGTGCCACCAGTGATTCCAGGGGTGTGGGTTCTGAAGCCAAAAACATTCAGTACTTC. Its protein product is CATSDSRGVGSEAKNIQYF.

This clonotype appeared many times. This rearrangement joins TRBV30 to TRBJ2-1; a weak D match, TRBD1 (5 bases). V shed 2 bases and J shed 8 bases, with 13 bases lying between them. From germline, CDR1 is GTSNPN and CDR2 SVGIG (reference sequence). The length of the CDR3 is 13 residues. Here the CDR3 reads CAWSLRGGDEQFF. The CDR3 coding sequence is TGTGCCTGGAGTTTAAGGGGTGGGGATGAGCAGTTCTTC. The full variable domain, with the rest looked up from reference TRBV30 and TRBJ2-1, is SQTIHQWPATLVQPVGSPLSLECTVEGTSNPNLYWYRQAAGRGLQLLFYSVGIGQISSEVPQNLSASRPQDRQFILSSKKLLLSDSGFYLCAWSLRGGDEQFFGPGTRLTVL.

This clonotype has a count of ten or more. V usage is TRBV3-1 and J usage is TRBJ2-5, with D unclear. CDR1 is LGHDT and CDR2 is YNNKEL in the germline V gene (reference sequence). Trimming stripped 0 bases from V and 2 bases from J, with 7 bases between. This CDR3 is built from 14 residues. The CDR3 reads CASSQDHGQETQYF. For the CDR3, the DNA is TGTGCCAGCAGCCAAGATCACGGGCAAGAGACCCAGTACTTC.

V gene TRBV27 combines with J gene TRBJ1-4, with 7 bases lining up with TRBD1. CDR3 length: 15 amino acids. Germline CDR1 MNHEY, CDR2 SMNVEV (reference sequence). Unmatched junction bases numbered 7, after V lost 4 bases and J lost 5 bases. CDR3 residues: CASSSPGQLNEKLFF. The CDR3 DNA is TGTGCCAGCAGTTCACCGGGACAGTTAAATGAAAAACTGTTTTTT.